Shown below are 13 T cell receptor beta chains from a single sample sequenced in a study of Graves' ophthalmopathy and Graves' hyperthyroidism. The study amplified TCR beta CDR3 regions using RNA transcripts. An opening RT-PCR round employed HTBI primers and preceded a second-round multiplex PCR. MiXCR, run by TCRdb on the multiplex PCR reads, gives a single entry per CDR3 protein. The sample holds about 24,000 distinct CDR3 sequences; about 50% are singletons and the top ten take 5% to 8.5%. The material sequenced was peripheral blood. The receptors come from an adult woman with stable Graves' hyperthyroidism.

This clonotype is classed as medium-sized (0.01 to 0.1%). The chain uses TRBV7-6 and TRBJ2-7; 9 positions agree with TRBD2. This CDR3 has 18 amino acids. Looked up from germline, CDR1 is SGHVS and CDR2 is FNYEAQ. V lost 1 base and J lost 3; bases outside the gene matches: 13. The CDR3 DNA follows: TGTGCCAGCAGCTTAGTGGCTAGCGGGAAAGGGCGCCTCTACGAGCAGTACTTC. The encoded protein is CASSLVASGKGRLYEQYF.

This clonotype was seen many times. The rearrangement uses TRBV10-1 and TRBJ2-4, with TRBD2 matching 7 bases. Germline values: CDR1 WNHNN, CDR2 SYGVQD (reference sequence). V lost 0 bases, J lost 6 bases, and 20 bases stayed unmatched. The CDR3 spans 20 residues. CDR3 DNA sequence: TGCGCCAGCAGTGAGTCCCCAGGCTATAGCGGGCGGAATTGGGGAAACATTCAGTACTTC. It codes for CASSESPGYSGRNWGNIQYF.

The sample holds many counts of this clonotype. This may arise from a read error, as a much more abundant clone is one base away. CDR3 bases: TGTGCCAGCAGTCCCGGGACTAGCGGGAGATGGGGTGAGACCCAGTACTTC. Translating it yields CASSPGTSGRWGETQYF. V and J are TRBV6-5 and TRBJ2-5; 14 bases align to TRBD2. This CDR3 has 17 amino acids. Losses at the gene ends were 5 bases for V and 5 bases for J; bases not matched to a gene: 10. Germline V gene sequence: CDR1 MNHEY, CDR2 SVGAGI.

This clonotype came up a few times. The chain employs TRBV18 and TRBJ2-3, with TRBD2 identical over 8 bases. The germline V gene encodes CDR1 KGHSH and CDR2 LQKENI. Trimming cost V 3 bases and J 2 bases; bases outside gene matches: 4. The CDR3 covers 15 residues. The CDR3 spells CASSPSGTTTDTQYF. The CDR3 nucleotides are TGTGCCAGCTCACCTAGCGGGACTACCACAGATACGCAGTATTTT. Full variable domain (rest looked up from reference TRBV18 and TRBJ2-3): NAGVMQNPRHLVRRRGQEARLRCSPMKGHSHVYWYRQLPEEGLKFMVYLQKENIIDESGMPKERFSAEFPKEGPSILRIQQVVRGDSAAYFCASSPSGTTTDTQYFGPGTRLTVL.

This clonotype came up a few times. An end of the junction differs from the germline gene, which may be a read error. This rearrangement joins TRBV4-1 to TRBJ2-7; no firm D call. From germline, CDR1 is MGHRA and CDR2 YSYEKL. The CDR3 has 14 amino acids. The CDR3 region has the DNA TGCGCCAGCAGCCAAGTACAGCTCTCCAACGAGCAGTACTTC. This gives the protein CASSQVQLSNEQYF.

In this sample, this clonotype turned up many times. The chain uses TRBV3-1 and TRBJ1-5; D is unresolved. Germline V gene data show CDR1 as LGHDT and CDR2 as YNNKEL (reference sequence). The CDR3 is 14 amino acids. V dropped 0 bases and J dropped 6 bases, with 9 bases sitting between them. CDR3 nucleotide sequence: TGTGCCAGCAGCCAAGACCCGGGTTTTCAGCCCCAGCATTTT. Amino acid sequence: CASSQDPGFQPQHF.

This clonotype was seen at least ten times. The CDR3 DNA reads as TGTGCCAGCAGCTTGGGAGCGCAACCGGGCGAGCAGTACTTC. Its translation: CASSLGAQPGEQYF. The V gene is TRBV5-8, the J gene TRBJ2-7; D gene ambiguous. The CDR3 length is 14 residues. The germline CDR1 and CDR2 sequences are SGHTS and YDEGEE. V lost 0 bases to trimming and J lost 6 bases, with 13 bases between them.

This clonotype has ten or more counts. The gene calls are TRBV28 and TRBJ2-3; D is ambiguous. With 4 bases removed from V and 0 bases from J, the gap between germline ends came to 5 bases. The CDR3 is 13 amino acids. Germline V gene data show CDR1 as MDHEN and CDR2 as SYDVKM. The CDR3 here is CASSYGSTDTQYF. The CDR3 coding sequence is TGTGCCAGCAGTTATGGTAGCACAGATACGCAGTATTTT.

The CDR3 coding sequence is TGTGCTAGTGGTTTGGAGGGGGAATTTTACGAGCAGTACTTC. It translates to CASGLEGEFYEQYF. The chain joins TRBV12-5 to TRBJ2-7; D might be TRBD1 (6 bases). Germline V CDR1 and CDR2: LGHNT, FRNRAP. Between the trimmed V and J ends, which lost 1 base and 4 bases, there was a span of 11 bases. The CDR3 contains 14 residues.

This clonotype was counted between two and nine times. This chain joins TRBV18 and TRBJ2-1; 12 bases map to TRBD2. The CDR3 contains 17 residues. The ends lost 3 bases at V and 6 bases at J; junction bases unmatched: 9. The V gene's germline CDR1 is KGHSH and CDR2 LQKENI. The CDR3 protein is CASSPSSGRAKGNEQFF. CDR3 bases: TGTGCCAGCTCACCTTCTAGCGGGAGGGCCAAAGGCAATGAGCAGTTCTTC. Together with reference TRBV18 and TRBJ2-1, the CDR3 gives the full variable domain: NAGVMQNPRHLVRRRGQEARLRCSPMKGHSHVYWYRQLPEEGLKFMVYLQKENIIDESGMPKERFSAEFPKEGPSILRIQQVVRGDSAAYFCASSPSSGRAKGNEQFFGPGTRLTVL.

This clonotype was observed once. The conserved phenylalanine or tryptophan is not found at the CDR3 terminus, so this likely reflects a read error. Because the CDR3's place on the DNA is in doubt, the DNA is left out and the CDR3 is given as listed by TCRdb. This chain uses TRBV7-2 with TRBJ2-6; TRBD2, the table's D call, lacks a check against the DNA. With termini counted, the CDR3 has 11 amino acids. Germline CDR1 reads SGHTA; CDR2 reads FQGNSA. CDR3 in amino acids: CASSSRLAGNT.

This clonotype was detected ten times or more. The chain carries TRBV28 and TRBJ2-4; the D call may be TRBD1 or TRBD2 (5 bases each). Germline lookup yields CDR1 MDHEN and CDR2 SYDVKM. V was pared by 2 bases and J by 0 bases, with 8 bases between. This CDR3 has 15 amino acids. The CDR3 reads CASSLAGTAKNIQYF. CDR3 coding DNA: TGTGCCAGCAGTTTAGCTGGGACAGCCAAAAACATTCAGTACTTC. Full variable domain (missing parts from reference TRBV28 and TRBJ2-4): DVKVTQSSRYLVKRTGEKVFLECVQDMDHENMFWYRQDPGLGLRLIYFSYDVKMKEKGDIPEGYSVSREKKERFSLILESASTNQTSMYLCASSLAGTAKNIQYFGAGTRLSVL.

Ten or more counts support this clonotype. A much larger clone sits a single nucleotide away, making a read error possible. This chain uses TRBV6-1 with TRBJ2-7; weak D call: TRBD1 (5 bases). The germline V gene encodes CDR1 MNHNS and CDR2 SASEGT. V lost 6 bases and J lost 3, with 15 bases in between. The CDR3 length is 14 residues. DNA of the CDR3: TGTGCCAGCAGCATCGACAGCAGAGTCTACGAGCAGTACTTC. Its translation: CASSIDSRVYEQYF.